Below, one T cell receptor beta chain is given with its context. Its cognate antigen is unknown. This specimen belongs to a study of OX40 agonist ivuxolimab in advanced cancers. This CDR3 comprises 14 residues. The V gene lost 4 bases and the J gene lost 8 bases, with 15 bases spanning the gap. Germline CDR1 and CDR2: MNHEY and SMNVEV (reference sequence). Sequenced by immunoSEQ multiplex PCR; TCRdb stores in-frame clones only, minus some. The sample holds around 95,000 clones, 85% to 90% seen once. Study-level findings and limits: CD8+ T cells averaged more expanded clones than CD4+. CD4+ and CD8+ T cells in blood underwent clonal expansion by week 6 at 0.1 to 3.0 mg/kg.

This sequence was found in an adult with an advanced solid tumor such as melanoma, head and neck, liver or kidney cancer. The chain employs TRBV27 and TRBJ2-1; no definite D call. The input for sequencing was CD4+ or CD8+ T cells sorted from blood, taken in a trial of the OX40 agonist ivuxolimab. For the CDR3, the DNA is TGTGCCAGCAGTTCGCTTAATAATCGGTATGAGCAGTTCTTC. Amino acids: CASSSLNNRYEQFF.